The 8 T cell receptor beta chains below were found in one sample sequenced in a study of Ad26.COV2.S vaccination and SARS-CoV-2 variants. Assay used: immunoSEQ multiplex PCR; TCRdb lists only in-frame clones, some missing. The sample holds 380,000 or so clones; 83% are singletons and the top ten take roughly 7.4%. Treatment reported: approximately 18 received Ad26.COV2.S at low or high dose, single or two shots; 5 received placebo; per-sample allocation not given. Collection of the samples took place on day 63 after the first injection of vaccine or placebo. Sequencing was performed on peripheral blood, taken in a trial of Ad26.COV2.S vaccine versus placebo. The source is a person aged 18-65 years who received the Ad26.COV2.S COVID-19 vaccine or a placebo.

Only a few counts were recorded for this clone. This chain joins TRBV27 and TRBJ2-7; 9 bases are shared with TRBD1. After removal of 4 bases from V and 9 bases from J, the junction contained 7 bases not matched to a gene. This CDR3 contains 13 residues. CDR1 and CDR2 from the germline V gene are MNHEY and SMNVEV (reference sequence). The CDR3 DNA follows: TGTGCCAGCAGTTACGGGACAGGGAGTGTGCAGTACTTC. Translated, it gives CASSYGTGSVQYF.

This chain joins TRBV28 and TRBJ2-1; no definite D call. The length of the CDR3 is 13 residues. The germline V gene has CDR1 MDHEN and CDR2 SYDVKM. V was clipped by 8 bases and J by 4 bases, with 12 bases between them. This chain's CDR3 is CASAERSYNEQFF. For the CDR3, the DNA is TGTGCCAGCGCGGAGAGATCGTACAATGAGCAGTTCTTC.

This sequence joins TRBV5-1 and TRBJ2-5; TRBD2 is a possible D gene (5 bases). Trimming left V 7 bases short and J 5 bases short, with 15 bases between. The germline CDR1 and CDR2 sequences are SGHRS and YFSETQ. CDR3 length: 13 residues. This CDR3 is CASSRNGDETQYF. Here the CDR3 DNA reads TGCGCCAGCTCCAGAAACGGGGATGAGACCCAGTACTTC. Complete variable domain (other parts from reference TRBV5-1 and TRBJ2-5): KAGVTQTPRYLIKTRGQQVTLSCSPISGHRSVSWYQQTPGQGLQFLFEYFSETQRNKGNFPGRFSGRQFSNSRSEMNVSTLELGDSALYLCASSRNGDETQYFGPGTRLLVL.

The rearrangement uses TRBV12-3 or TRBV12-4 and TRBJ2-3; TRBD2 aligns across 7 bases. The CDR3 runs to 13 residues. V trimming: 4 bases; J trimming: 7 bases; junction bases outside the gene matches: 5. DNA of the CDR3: TGTGCCAGCAGTTGGGGAGGGGCGAATACGCAGTATTTT. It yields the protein CASSWGGANTQYF.

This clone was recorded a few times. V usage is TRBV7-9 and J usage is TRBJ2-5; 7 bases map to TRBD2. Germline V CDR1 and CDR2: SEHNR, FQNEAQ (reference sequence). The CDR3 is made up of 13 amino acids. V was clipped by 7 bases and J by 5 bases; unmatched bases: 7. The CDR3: CASTGGRIETQYF. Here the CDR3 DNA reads TGTGCCAGCACGGGCGGGAGAATTGAGACCCAGTACTTC.

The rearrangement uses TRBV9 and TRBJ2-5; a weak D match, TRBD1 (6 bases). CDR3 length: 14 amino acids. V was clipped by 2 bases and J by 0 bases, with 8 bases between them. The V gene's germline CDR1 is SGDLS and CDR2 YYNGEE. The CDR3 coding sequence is TGTGCCAGCAGCGTCGGACAGAACCAAGAGACCCAGTACTTC. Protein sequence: CASSVGQNQETQYF.

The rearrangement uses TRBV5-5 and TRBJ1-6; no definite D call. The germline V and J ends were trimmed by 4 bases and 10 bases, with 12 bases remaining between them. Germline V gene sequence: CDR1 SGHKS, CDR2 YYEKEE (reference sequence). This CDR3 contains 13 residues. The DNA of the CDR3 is TGTGCCAGCAGCCACAGTGGAGAGTCACCCCTCCACTTT. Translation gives CASSHSGESPLHF.

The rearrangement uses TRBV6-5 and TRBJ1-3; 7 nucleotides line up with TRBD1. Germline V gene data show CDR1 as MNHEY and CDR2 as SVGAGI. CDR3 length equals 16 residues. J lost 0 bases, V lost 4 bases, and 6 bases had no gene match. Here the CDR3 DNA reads TGTGCCAGCAGTTTGGGGACAGCGAACTCTGGAAACACCATATATTTT. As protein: CASSLGTANSGNTIYF.